The 24 T cell receptor beta chains below were found in one sample sequenced in a study of control samples from healthy donors and cancer patients. Repertoires were generated with immunoSEQ multiplex PCR, while TCRdb's copy carries only in-frame clones and drops some. The table has 140,000 or so clones, approximately 91% seen once. What was sequenced was blood. Receptors were obtained from a man between 25 and 39 years old in good health.

The V call is TRBV6-1, the J call TRBJ1-2; 7 nucleotides line up with TRBD1. Germline CDR1 and CDR2: MNHNS and SASEGT. After removal of 0 bases from V and 4 bases from J, the junction contained 8 bases not matched to a gene. The CDR3 spans 16 residues. CDR3 loop: CASSEAPGQPLYGYTF. The DNA for the CDR3 is TGTGCCAGCAGTGAAGCACCGGGACAGCCACTCTATGGCTACACCTTC.

The chain carries TRBV7-9 and TRBJ2-3; D is perhaps TRBD1 (5 bases). The CDR3 runs 16 residues. The V end was cut by 5 bases, the J end by 1 base, with 16 bases between. Germline V gene data show CDR1 as SEHNR and CDR2 as FQNEAQ (reference sequence). The CDR3 here is CASSPWTSLGTDTQYF. CDR3 coding DNA: TGTGCCAGCAGCCCATGGACATCCCTGGGCACAGATACGCAGTATTTT.

The chain employs TRBV5-8 and TRBJ2-4; perhaps TRBD1 as D (5 bases). CDR3 length equals 14 residues. V lost 0 bases to trimming and J lost 3 bases, with 7 bases between them. Looked up from germline, CDR1 is SGHTS and CDR2 is YDEGEE. CDR3 residues: CASSLEGDKNIQYF. The CDR3 DNA reads TGTGCCAGCAGCTTGGAAGGGGACAAAAACATTCAGTACTTC.

The chain is built from TRBV18 and TRBJ1-5; 12 nucleotides align to TRBD1. J gave up 4 bases and V 1 base, and 5 bases lay outside the gene matches. Germline values: CDR1 KGHSH, CDR2 LQKENI. The CDR3 totals 17 residues. The CDR3 spells CASSPRGDRGPNQPQHF. In nucleotides, the CDR3 is TGTGCCAGCTCACCACGGGGGGACAGGGGGCCGAATCAGCCCCAGCATTTT.

The V call is TRBV28, the J call TRBJ2-7; TRBD1 agrees at 8 bases. Germline trimming cut 3 bases from V and 1 base from J; bases unmatched to any gene: 2. From germline, CDR1 is MDHEN and CDR2 SYDVKM. The CDR3 spans 14 residues. The CDR3 region has the DNA TGTGCCAGCAGTTTTTGGACAGGGTCCTACGAGCAGTACTTC. The encoded protein is CASSFWTGSYEQYF.

The V call is TRBV5-6, the J call TRBJ1-5; possible D gene TRBD1, 6 bases. V lost 4 bases and J lost 4, with 15 bases in between. CDR3 length: 15 amino acids. CDR1 is SGHDT, CDR2 YYEEEE, per germline. CDR3 loop: CASSRGDILNQPQHF. CDR3 nucleotide sequence: TGTGCCAGCAGCAGGGGGGACATCCTGAATCAGCCCCAGCATTTT. Combining the CDR3 with reference TRBV5-6 and TRBJ1-5 gives the whole variable domain DAGVTQSPTHLIKTRGQQVTLRCSPKSGHDTVSWYQQALGQGPQFIFQYYEEEERQRGNFPDRFSGHQFPNYSSELNVNALLLGDSALYLCASSRGDILNQPQHFGDGTRLSIL.

The chain is built from TRBV2 and TRBJ2-1; D is uncertain. The V gene lost 5 bases and the J gene lost 8 bases, with 16 bases spanning the gap. This CDR3 comprises 14 residues. Germline CDR1 is SNHLY and CDR2 is FYNNEI. The CDR3 loop reads CASSFRTERDEQFF. The CDR3 region has the DNA TGTGCCAGCAGTTTTAGGACGGAGAGAGATGAGCAGTTCTTC.

This clone showed up just a few times. The chain links TRBV19 to TRBJ1-1; tentatively, D is TRBD1 (5 bases). Trimming shortened V by 1 base and J by 5 bases, and 8 bases separated the two germline ends. The CDR3 runs to 13 residues. Germline lookup yields CDR1 LNHDA and CDR2 SQIVND (reference sequence). CDR3 sequence reads: CASSIAQGTEAFF. The CDR3 DNA reads as TGTGCCAGTAGTATAGCTCAGGGAACTGAAGCTTTCTTT.

This rearrangement joins TRBV2 to TRBJ2-7, with a possible D match to TRBD2 (5 bases). Germline assignment: CDR1 SNHLY and CDR2 FYNNEI. V gave up 4 bases and J gave up 2 bases, with 9 bases separating them. The CDR3 loop spans 13 amino acids. The CDR3 here is CASSGSVTYEQYF. The CDR3 coding sequence is TGTGCCAGCAGTGGTAGCGTCACCTACGAGCAGTACTTC.

The gene calls are TRBV24-1 and TRBJ1-4, with 9 bases identical to TRBD1. The CDR3 covers 14 residues. Germline V gives CDR1 KGHDR, CDR2 SFDVKD. Unmatched junction bases numbered 3, after V lost 4 bases and J lost 7 bases. CDR3 sequence: CATSDGQGIEKLFF. The DNA of the CDR3 is TGTGCCACCAGTGACGGACAGGGGATTGAAAAACTGTTTTTT.

Worth noting for this clone: Other DNA sequences within the sample encode an identical CDR3. The V gene is TRBV30, the J gene TRBJ2-7; TRBD2 might be the D (5 bases). V dropped 0 bases and J dropped 0 bases, with 6 bases sitting between them. Germline CDR1 reads GTSNPN; CDR2 reads SVGIG (reference sequence). The CDR3 length is 13 residues. CDR3 nucleotides: TGTGCCTGGAGTGTCGGGGTCTCCTACGAGCAGTACTTC. This encodes CAWSVGVSYEQYF. Drawing the rest from reference TRBV30 and TRBJ2-7, the complete variable domain is SQTIHQWPATLVQPVGSPLSLECTVEGTSNPNLYWYRQAAGRGLQLLFYSVGIGQISSEVPQNLSASRPQDRQFILSSKKLLLSDSGFYLCAWSVGVSYEQYFGPGTRLTVT.

The rearrangement uses TRBV7-2 and TRBJ2-7; 9 nucleotides line up with TRBD1. This CDR3 region has 16 residues. The germline CDR1 and CDR2 sequences are SGHTA and FQGNSA. V lost 5 bases and J lost 3; bases outside the gene matches: 11. The CDR3 sequence is CASSEPGQGLDYEQYF. In DNA, the CDR3 is TGTGCCAGCAGCGAGCCGGGACAGGGATTAGACTACGAGCAGTACTTC.

CDR3 DNA sequence: TGTGCCAGCAGTTTCTCCCTCGGGGCGCGGGAAGATACGCAGTATTTT. Its translation: CASSFSLGAREDTQYF. The chain couples TRBV28 to TRBJ2-3, with D tentatively TRBD2 (6 bases). The V and J ends lost 3 bases and 5 bases respectively, with 18 bases between them. Germline lookup yields CDR1 MDHEN and CDR2 SYDVKM. CDR3 length: 16 amino acids.

The genes are TRBV3-1 (or the pseudogene TRBV3-2) and TRBJ1-2; the match to TRBD1 covers 11 bases. CDR1 and CDR2 (germline): LGHDT, YNNKEL (reference sequence). The CDR3 covers 13 residues. Trimming cost V 6 bases and J 8 bases; bases outside gene matches: 5. CDR3 sequence (DNA): TGTGCCAGCAGTACCGGGACAGGGGGAGGCTACACCTTC. This gives the protein CASSTGTGGGYTF.

This clone was recorded a few times. The chain has TRBV5-1 and TRBJ2-7, with D perhaps TRBD1 (5 bases). The V gene's germline CDR1 is SGHRS and CDR2 YFSETQ. Trimming took 4 bases from V and 4 from J, leaving 18 bases between them. This CDR3 is 15 amino acids long. The CDR3 loop is CASSDTGKGIYEQYF. The DNA for the CDR3 is TGCGCCAGCAGCGATACAGGCAAAGGGATTTACGAGCAGTACTTC. Based on the CDR3 plus reference TRBV5-1 and TRBJ2-7, the full variable domain is KAGVTQTPRYLIKTRGQQVTLSCSPISGHRSVSWYQQTPGQGLQFLFEYFSETQRNKGNFPGRFSGRQFSNSRSEMNVSTLELGDSALYLCASSDTGKGIYEQYFGPGTRLTVT.

V gene TRBV18 combines with J gene TRBJ1-1; 7 bases fit TRBD1. Losses at the gene ends were 4 bases for V and 2 bases for J; bases not matched to a gene: 7. There are 15 residues in the CDR3. Germline V gene lookup returns CDR1 KGHSH and CDR2 LQKENI. CDR3 loop: CASSRRTGANTEAFF. The CDR3 DNA sequence: TGTGCCAGCTCACGACGTACAGGGGCCAACACTGAAGCTTTCTTT.

J is TRBJ1-4 and V is TRBV5-6; D not certain. V lost 3 bases, J lost 3 bases, and 9 bases lay in between. The CDR3 extends over 14 amino acids. Germline V lookup: CDR1 SGHDT, CDR2 YYEEEE. This CDR3 reads CASSSGRPNEKLFF. CDR3 nucleotides: TGTGCCAGCAGCTCGGGGAGGCCTAATGAAAAACTGTTTTTT.

This chain's CDR3 is CASSITSGGTDTQYF. The CDR3 coding sequence is TGTGCCAGTAGTATAACTAGCGGGGGCACAGATACGCAGTATTTT. J is TRBJ2-3 and V is TRBV19; 10 bases map to TRBD2. Germline CDR1 reads LNHDA; CDR2 reads SQIVND (reference sequence). There are 15 residues in the CDR3. V trimming: 2 bases; J trimming: 1 base; junction bases outside the gene matches: 0.

This sequence joins TRBV7-8 and TRBJ2-1, with 10 bases matching TRBD2. Trimming at V came to 4 bases and at J to 10 bases, leaving 4 bases not matched to a gene. CDR1 is SGHVS, CDR2 FQNEAQ, per germline. The CDR3 is 13 residues long. The CDR3, as DNA: TGTGCCAGCAGCTACCAGCGGGGGGGGGAGCAGTTCTTC. It specifies CASSYQRGGEQFF.

V usage is TRBV10-3 and J usage is TRBJ1-2; TRBD1 aligns across 7 bases. There are 13 residues in the CDR3. Germline-derived CDR1 and CDR2 are ENHRY and SYGVKD. The ends lost 11 bases at V and 3 bases at J; junction bases unmatched: 9. The CDR3 loop reads CALTAQGDYGYTF. The DNA of the CDR3 is TGTGCCCTCACCGCTCAGGGGGACTATGGCTACACCTTC.

V and J are TRBV7-3 and TRBJ2-3, with 8 positions matching TRBD2. CDR3 length: 14 amino acids. J gave up 4 bases and V 5 bases, and 5 bases lay outside the gene matches. Germline V CDR1 and CDR2: SGHTA, FQGTGA. CDR3 sequence reads: CASSTGGAADTQYF. DNA of the CDR3: TGTGCCAGCAGCACCGGGGGGGCCGCAGATACGCAGTATTTT.

The chain joins TRBV29-1 to TRBJ2-7; a weak D match, TRBD2 (6 bases). Trimming removed 1 base at V and 7 bases at J, with 14 bases between. The CDR3 has 13 residues. The germline V gene encodes CDR1 SQVTM and CDR2 ANQGSEA. CDR3: CSVEARGAGEQYF. CDR3 sequence (DNA): TGCAGCGTTGAAGCCCGAGGGGCGGGAGAGCAGTACTTC.

The chain recombines TRBV27 with TRBJ2-7; 11 nucleotides line up with TRBD2. Germline-derived CDR1 and CDR2 are MNHEY and SMNVEV (reference sequence). The CDR3 runs 14 residues. V gave up 5 bases and J gave up 6 bases; unmatched junction bases: 6. CDR3 coding DNA: TGTGCCAGCAGTCCACTAGCGGGGGTGGGCGAGCAGTACTTC. This gives the protein CASSPLAGVGEQYF.

The chain couples TRBV5-4 to TRBJ2-1, with D perhaps TRBD2 (6 bases). With 0 bases removed from V and 0 bases from J, the gap between germline ends came to 10 bases. CDR3 size: 16 residues. Germline lookup yields CDR1 SGHNT and CDR2 YYREEE (reference sequence). The CDR3 coding sequence is TGTGCCAGCAGCTTGGGGGGTAGCGGCTCCTACAATGAGCAGTTCTTC. This codes for CASSLGGSGSYNEQFF.